The 14 T cell receptor beta chains below all came from one sample that was sequenced in a study of patients and donors after allogeneic stem cell transplantation. TCRdb re-derived calls from the RT-PCR reads in MiXCR, one entry per CDR3 protein. The sample lists over 200,000 distinct CDR3 sequences, 38% seen once, with approximately 10% in the top ten. The sequencing sample was made of blood, either unsorted or a sorted T cell fraction (not recorded which). These receptors originate from a human donor who was either an allogeneic HSCT recipient or a stem cell or donor lymphocyte infusion donor (not recorded which). It is not recorded whose cells these are; they may come from a transplant donor.

A few counts support this clonotype. This chain links TRBV4-2 with TRBJ1-2; unclear D gene. Trimming stripped 2 bases from V and 4 bases from J, with 11 bases between. Per the germline V gene, CDR1 is LGHNA and CDR2 is YNFKEQ. The CDR3 has 14 amino acids. The CDR3, as DNA: TGTGCCAGCAGCCAACGAGGGAGCCCCTATGGCTACACCTTC. It translates to CASSQRGSPYGYTF.

The rearrangement joins TRBV18 to TRBJ2-1, with 7 bases aligning to TRBD2. Germline V lookup: CDR1 KGHSH, CDR2 LQKENI. This CDR3 has 14 amino acids. Trimming removed 1 base from V and 6 bases from J; junction bases left unmatched: 3. The DNA for the CDR3 is TGTGCCAGCTCACCACAGACTAGCCCCAATGAGCAGTTCTTC. Translating it yields CASSPQTSPNEQFF.

This clonotype was detected only a few times. The J gene is TRBJ1-2, the V gene TRBV5-1, with 7 bases that match TRBD1. Germline V gene lookup returns CDR1 SGHRS and CDR2 YFSETQ. The length of the CDR3 is 15 residues. With V trimmed by 4 bases and J by 0 bases, 6 bases remained unmatched. The CDR3 region is CASSRGQQANYGYTF. CDR3 nucleotide sequence: TGCGCCAGCAGCAGGGGACAGCAAGCTAACTATGGCTACACCTTC.

The chain is built from TRBV9 and TRBJ1-3; the D gene is possibly TRBD1 (5 bases). This CDR3 is 16 amino acids long. Trimming pared 0 bases from V and 4 bases from J, leaving 14 bases between. The germline V gene encodes CDR1 SGDLS and CDR2 YYNGEE. CDR3 protein: CASSVAIGGAGNTIYF. CDR3 nucleotides: TGTGCCAGCAGCGTAGCTATAGGAGGGGCCGGAAACACCATATATTTT. Drawing the rest from reference TRBV9 and TRBJ1-3, the complete variable domain is DSGVTQTPKHLITATGQRVTLRCSPRSGDLSVYWYQQSLDQGLQFLIQYYNGEERAKGNILERFSAQQFPDLHSELNLSSLELGDSALYFCASSVAIGGAGNTIYFGEGSWLTVV.

The V gene is TRBV4-3, the J gene TRBJ1-1; D gene ambiguous. CDR1 is LGHNA, CDR2 YSLEER, per germline. The V end lost 0 bases, the J end lost 5 bases, and 19 bases lay between the germline ends. This CDR3 has 17 amino acids. This CDR3 reads CASSQDGEFGWSTEAFF. The DNA of the CDR3 is TGCGCCAGCAGCCAAGACGGGGAGTTCGGGTGGTCTACTGAAGCTTTCTTT.

The J gene is TRBJ1-1, the V gene TRBV7-9; no reliable D call. The germline V gene encodes CDR1 SEHNR and CDR2 FQNEAQ (reference sequence). Trimming removed 2 bases from V and 12 bases from J, with 16 bases in between. CDR3 length: 13 amino acids. Here the CDR3 reads CASSLMGKIITFF. The CDR3 region has the DNA TGTGCCAGCAGCTTAATGGGAAAGATCATAACTTTCTTT.

V and J are TRBV12-3 or TRBV12-4 and TRBJ1-2, with 7 positions matching TRBD1. The CDR3 consists of 17 residues. The V gene end was trimmed by 5 bases and the J gene end by 3 bases; junction bases not matched to a gene: 15. CDR3 coding DNA: TGTGCCAGCAGTCCTTTACCCGGGACAGCGCTATACTATGGCTACACCTTC. This codes for CASSPLPGTALYYGYTF.

V and J are TRBV25-1 and TRBJ2-7; the D gene is possibly TRBD2 (7 bases). The germline V and J ends were trimmed by 3 bases and 5 bases, with 17 bases remaining between them. The CDR3 consists of 15 residues. CDR1 is MGHDK and CDR2 is SYGVNS in the germline V gene. CDR3 nucleotides: TGTGCCAGCAGTGATAACGGGGGGCTTGGCGACGAGCAGTACTTC. Translation: CASSDNGGLGDEQYF.

The chain combines TRBV7-9 with TRBJ1-1; D perhaps matches TRBD1 (5 bases). The V end was cut by 0 bases, the J end by 4 bases, with 12 bases between. The CDR3 contains 15 residues. Germline CDR1 reads SEHNR; CDR2 reads FQNEAQ (reference sequence). CDR3 region: CASSLASGGGTEAFF. CDR3 nucleotide sequence: TGTGCCAGCAGCTTAGCCTCCGGGGGAGGCACTGAAGCTTTCTTT.

V and J are TRBV5-1 and TRBJ2-7; perhaps TRBD2 as D (6 bases). CDR3 length equals 13 residues. V shed 0 bases and J shed 4 bases, with 8 bases lying between them. The germline CDR1 and CDR2 sequences are SGHRS and YFSETQ. The CDR3 spells CASSLAAGYEQYF. CDR3 in DNA: TGCGCCAGCAGCTTGGCCGCGGGGTACGAGCAGTACTTC.

This clonotype was counted between two and nine times. V usage is TRBV12-3 or TRBV12-4 and J usage is TRBJ1-2; D gene uncertain. The CDR3 is 13 amino acids. Deletions cut 6 bases from V and 7 bases from J, with 15 bases between. DNA of the CDR3: TGTGCCAGCAGCCCTATGAGGGAGGCTGGCTACACCTTC. It is translated as CASSPMREAGYTF.

The chain couples TRBV27 to TRBJ1-5; no firm D call. The germline V and J ends were trimmed by 5 bases and 3 bases, with 8 bases remaining between them. There are 13 residues in the CDR3. Looked up from germline, CDR1 is MNHEY and CDR2 is SMNVEV (reference sequence). The CDR3 nucleotides read TGTGCCAGCAGTCTTCTTTTCAATCAGCCCCAGCATTTT. It encodes CASSLLFNQPQHF.

V usage is TRBV6-6 and J usage is TRBJ2-4; D uncertain. Per the germline V gene, CDR1 is MNHNY and CDR2 is SVGAGI (reference sequence). The length of the CDR3 is 13 residues. Trimming pared 0 bases from V and 2 bases from J, leaving 2 bases between. The CDR3 DNA reads TGTGCCAGCAGTTACTCGCCCAAAAACATTCAGTACTTC. Translated: CASSYSPKNIQYF.

In its sample, this clonotype was seen a few times. V usage is TRBV28 and J usage is TRBJ2-3; D uncertain. From germline, CDR1 is MDHEN and CDR2 SYDVKM. The CDR3 loop spans 11 amino acids. V was clipped by 8 bases and J by 8 bases, with 11 bases between them. CDR3 loop: CASGFLGTQYF. DNA for the CDR3: TGTGCCAGCGGCTTCCTCGGTACGCAGTATTTT.